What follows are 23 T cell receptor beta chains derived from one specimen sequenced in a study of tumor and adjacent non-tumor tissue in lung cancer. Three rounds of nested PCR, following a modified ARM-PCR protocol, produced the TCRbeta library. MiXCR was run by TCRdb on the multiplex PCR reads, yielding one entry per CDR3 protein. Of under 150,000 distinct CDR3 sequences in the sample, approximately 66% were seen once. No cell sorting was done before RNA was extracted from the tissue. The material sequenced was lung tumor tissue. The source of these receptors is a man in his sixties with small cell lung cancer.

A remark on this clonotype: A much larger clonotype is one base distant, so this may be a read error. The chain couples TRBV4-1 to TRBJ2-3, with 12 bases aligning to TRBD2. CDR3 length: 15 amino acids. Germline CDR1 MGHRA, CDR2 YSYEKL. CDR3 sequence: CVSSQGLAGTDTQYF. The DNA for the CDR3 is TGCGTCAGCAGCCAAGGACTAGCGGGAACAGATACGCAGTATTTT.

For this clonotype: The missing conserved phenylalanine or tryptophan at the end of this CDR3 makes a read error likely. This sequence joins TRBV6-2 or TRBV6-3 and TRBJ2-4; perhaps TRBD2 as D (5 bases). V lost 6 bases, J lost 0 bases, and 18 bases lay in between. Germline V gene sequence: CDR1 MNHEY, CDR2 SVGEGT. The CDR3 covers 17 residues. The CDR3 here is CASSPQAADLAKNIQYS. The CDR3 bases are TGTGCCAGCAGCCCCCAAGCGGCGGACCTAGCCAAAAACATTCAGTACTCC.

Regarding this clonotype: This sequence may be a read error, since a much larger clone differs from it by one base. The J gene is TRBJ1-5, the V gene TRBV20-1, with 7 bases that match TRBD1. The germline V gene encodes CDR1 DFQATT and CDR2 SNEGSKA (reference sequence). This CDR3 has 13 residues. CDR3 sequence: CSTSHRGDQPQHF. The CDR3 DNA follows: TGCAGTACTAGTCACAGGGGAGATCAGCCCCAGCATTTT.

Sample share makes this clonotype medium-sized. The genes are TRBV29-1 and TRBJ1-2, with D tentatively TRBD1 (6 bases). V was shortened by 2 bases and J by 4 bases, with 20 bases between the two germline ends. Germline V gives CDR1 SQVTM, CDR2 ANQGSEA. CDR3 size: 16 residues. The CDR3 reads CSVEPLQGLSAYGYTF. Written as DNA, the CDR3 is TGCAGCGTTGAACCCCTACAGGGCCTCAGCGCCTATGGCTACACCTTC.

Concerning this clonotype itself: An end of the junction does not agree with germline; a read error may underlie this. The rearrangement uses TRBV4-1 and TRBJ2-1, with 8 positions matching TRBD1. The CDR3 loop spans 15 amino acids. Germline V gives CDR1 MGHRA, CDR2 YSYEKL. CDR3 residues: CASSQEDREYNEHSF. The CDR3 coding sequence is TGCGCCAGCAGCCAAGAGGACAGGGAATACAATGAGCACTCCTTT.

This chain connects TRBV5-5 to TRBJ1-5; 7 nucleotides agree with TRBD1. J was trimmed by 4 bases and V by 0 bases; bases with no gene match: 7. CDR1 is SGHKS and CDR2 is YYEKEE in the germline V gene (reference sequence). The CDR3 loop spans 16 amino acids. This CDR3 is CASSLEGQGGNQPQHF. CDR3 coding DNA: TGTGCCAGCAGCTTGGAGGGGCAGGGGGGTAATCAGCCCCAGCATTTT.

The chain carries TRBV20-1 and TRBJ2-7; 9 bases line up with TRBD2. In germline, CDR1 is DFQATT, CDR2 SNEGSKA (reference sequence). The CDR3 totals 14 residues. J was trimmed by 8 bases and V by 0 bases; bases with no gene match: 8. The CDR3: CSARDPSGIDKQYF. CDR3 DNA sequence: TGCAGTGCTAGAGATCCTAGCGGGATAGACAAGCAGTACTTC.

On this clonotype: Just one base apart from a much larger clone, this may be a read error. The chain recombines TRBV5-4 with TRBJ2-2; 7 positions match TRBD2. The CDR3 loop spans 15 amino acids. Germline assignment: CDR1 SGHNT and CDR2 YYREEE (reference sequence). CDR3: CASSSRDYGLGEPFF. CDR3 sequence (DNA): TGTGCCAGCAGCTCCCGGGACTATGGTCTCGGGGAGCCGTTTTTT.

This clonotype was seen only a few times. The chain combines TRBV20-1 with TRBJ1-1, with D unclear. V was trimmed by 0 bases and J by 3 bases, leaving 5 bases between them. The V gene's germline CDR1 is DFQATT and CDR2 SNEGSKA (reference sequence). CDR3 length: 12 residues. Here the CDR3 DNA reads TGCAGTGCTAGAGACTCGTACACTGAAGCTTTCTTT. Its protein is CSARDSYTEAFF.

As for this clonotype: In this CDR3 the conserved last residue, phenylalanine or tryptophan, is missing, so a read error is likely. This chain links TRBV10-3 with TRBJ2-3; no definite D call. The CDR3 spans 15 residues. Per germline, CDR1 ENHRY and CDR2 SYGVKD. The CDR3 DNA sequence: TGTGACATCAGTGATGCACTGGAACGCACAGATACGCAGTATTCT. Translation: CDISDALERTDTQYS.

The CDR3 region is CSVRLGDTQYF. The CDR3 DNA reads as TGCAGCGTAAGGCTTGGAGATACGCAGTATTTT. The V gene is TRBV29-1, the J gene TRBJ2-3; D not certain. V lost 6 bases and J lost 5, with 9 bases in between. The CDR3 is 11 amino acids. Looked up from germline, CDR1 is SQVTM and CDR2 is ANQGSEA.

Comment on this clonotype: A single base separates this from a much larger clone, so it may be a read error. DNA of the CDR3: TGTGCCAGCAGTGAATCCCAGGGATATTCCTCCGGCATTGAGCAGTTCTTC. This sequence encodes CASSESQGYSSGIEQFF. This chain links TRBV6-1 with TRBJ2-1; D is perhaps TRBD1 (5 bases). CDR3 size: 17 residues. V gave up 2 bases and J gave up 9 bases, with 23 bases separating them. Germline CDR1 MNHNS, CDR2 SASEGT.

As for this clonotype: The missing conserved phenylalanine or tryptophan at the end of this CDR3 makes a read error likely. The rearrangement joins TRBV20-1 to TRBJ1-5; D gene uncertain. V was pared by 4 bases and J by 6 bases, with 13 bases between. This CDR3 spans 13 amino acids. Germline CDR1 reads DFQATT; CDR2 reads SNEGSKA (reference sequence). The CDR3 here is CSAKREHTQPQHS. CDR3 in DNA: TGCAGTGCTAAAAGGGAGCATACTCAGCCCCAGCATTCT.

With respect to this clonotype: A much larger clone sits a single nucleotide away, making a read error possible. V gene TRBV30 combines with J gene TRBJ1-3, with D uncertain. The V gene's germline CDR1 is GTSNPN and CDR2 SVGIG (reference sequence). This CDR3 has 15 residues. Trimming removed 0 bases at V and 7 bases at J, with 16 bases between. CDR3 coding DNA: TGTGCCTGGAGTGTAGCCGGGAGGGTCGGCAACACCATATATTTT. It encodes CAWSVAGRVGNTIYF.

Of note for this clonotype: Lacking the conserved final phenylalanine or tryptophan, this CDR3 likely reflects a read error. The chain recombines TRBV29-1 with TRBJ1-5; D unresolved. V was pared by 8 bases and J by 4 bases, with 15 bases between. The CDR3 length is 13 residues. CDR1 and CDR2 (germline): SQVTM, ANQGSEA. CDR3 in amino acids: CSIGDWANQPQHL. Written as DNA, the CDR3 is TGCAGCATTGGCGATTGGGCAAATCAGCCCCAGCATTTG.

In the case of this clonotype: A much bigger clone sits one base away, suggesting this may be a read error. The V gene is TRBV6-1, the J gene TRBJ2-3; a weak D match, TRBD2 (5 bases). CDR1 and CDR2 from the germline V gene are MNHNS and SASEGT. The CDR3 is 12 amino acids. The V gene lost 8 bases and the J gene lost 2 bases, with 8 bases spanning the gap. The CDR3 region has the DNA TGTGCCAGCGCGGGCCTCACAGATACGCAGTATTTT. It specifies CASAGLTDTQYF.

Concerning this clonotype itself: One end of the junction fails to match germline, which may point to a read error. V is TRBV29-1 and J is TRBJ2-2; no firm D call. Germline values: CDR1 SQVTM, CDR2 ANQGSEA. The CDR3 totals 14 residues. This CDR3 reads CSVEGGANTEELFF. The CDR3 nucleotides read TGCAGCGTTGAAGGTGGTGCGAACACCGAGGAGCTGTTTTTT.

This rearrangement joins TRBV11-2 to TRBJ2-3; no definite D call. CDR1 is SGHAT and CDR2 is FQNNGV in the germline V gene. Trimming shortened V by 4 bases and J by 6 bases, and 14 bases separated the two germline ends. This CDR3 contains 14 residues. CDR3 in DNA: TGTGCCAGCAGCTCACCCGGCAGCTACGATACGCAGTATTTT. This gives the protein CASSSPGSYDTQYF. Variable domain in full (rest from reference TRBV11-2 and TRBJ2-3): EAGVAQSPRYKIIEKRQSVAFWCNPISGHATLYWYQQILGQGPKLLIQFQNNGVVDDSQLPKDRFSAERLKGVDSTLKIQPAKLEDSAVYLCASSSPGSYDTQYFGPGTRLTVL.

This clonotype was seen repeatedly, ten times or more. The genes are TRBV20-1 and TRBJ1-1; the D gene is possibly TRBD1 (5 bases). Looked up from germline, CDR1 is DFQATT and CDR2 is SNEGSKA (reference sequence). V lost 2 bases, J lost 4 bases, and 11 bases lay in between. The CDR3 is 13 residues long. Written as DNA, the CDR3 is TGCAGTGCTAGACCCCTGAGGGGCACTGAAGCTTTCTTT. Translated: CSARPLRGTEAFF.

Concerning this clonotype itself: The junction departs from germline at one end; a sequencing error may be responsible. DNA of the CDR3: TGTGCCAGCAGTTACTCGTGGGGGGCGCCCCGGGAGACCCTGTACTTC. Protein sequence: CASSYSWGAPRETLYF. The chain couples TRBV6-5 to TRBJ2-5, with D perhaps matching TRBD1 or TRBD2 (6 bases each). The germline CDR1 and CDR2 sequences are MNHEY and SVGAGI. The CDR3 runs 16 residues.

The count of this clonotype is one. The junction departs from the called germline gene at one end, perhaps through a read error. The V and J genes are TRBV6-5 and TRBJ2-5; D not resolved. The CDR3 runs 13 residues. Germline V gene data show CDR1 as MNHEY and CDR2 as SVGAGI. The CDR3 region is CASSCSSQETQYF. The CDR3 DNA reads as TGTGCCAGCAGTTGCTCGTCCCAAGAGACACAGTACTTC.

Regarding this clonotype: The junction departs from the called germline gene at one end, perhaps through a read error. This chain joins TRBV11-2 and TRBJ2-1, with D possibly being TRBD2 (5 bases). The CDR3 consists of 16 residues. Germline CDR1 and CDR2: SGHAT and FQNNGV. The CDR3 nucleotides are TGTGCCAGCAGCTTAGATGGGCGGGTCTCCTACAATGAGCAGTTCTTT. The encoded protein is CASSLDGRVSYNEQFF.

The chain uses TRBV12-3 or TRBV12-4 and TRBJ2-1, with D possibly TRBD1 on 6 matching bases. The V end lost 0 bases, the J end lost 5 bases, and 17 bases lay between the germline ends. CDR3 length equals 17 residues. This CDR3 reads CASSLAGGRTGDNEQFF. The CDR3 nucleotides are TGTGCCAGCAGTTTAGCTGGGGGCCGGACTGGAGACAATGAGCAGTTCTTC.